The rows below give T cell receptor beta chains drawn from one sample of a study of blood T cell repertoires in COVID-19. Here immunoSEQ multiplex PCR was the method, and the copy in TCRdb shows in-frame clones only, minus some. The sample carries 250,000 to 350,000 clones, approximately 83% recorded once. Sequencing was performed on peripheral blood. These receptors all stem from a person aged 65-85 years with COVID-19, enrolled during active disease. Each CDR3 is given with its conserved first and last residue. D genes are given only for firm matches. Not every row has a clone size; where given, it reads once, few, many or a size class.

v_call	clone_size	j_call	d_call	cdr3_nt	cdr3_aa
TRBV28	.	TRBJ1-5	.	TGTGCCAGCAGCACCCGCGGGAGGATAAATCAGCCCCAGCATTTT	CASSTRGRINQPQHF
TRBV4-3	.	TRBJ2-2	.	TGCGCCAGCAGCCAAGAACGACTATGGGGGGAGCTGTTTTTT	CASSQERLWGELFF
TRBV19	.	TRBJ1-5	.	TGTGCCAGTAGTATAGGTGGAGAAGGCCAGCCCCAGCATTTT	CASSIGGEGQPQHF
TRBV3-1/TRBV3-2	.	TRBJ2-5	.	TGTGCCAGCAGCCAAGTCCCCTGTAGGGGGTCAGGTGAGACCCAGTACTTC	CASSQVPCRGSGETQYF
TRBV11-3	.	TRBJ1-2	.	TGTGCCAGCAGCCCCGGGATCTTTTTAATTGGCTACACCTTC	CASSPGIFLIGYTF
TRBV30	.	TRBJ1-2	TRBD1	TGTGCCTGTTCTGTGACAGGGAACTATGGCTACACCTTC	CACSVTGNYGYTF
TRBV2	.	TRBJ2-4	TRBD2	TGTGCCGGATCTAGCGGGGGCGACCCCGTGAGGGTTCAGTACTTC	CAGSSGGDPVRVQYF
TRBV15	.	TRBJ2-1	.	TGTGCCACCAGTTCCGCCTCTAGCTTGGCCGACAATGAGCAGTTCTTC	CATSSASSLADNEQFF
TRBV7-2	few	TRBJ1-6	.	TGTGCCAGCAGCTTAGGCCAGGGTTATTCACCCCTCCACTTT	CASSLGQGYSPLHF
TRBV12-3/TRBV12-4	.	TRBJ1-5	.	TGTGCCAGCAGTCTAACAGAGAATCAGCCCCAGCATTTT	CASSLTENQPQHF
TRBV5-4	.	TRBJ1-1	.	TGTGCCAGCAGGTCGACAGGAGCTATGAACACTGAAGCTTTCTTT	CASRSTGAMNTEAFF
TRBV4-1	.	TRBJ2-1	TRBD2	TGCGCCAGCAGCCAAGCCACTAGCGGCCAGTACAATGAGCAGTTCTTC	CASSQATSGQYNEQFF
TRBV7-8	.	TRBJ2-6	TRBD1	TGTGCCAGCAGCTTGGGACAGGGGATTTCTGGGGCCAACGTCCTGACTTTC	CASSLGQGISGANVLTF
TRBV2	.	TRBJ2-6	TRBD1	TGTGCCAGCAGTGGGGGACAGTCTGGGGCCAACGTCCTGACTTTC	CASSGGQSGANVLTF
TRBV5-1	.	TRBJ2-5	.	TGCGCCAGCAGCTTGAGAGGGAATAAAGAGACCCAGTACTTC	CASSLRGNKETQYF
TRBV7-2	once	TRBJ1-6	.	TGTGCCAGCAGCTTAGTTGAGGGGGACGGGTCACCCCTCCACTTT	CASSLVEGDGSPLHF
TRBV19	.	TRBJ2-3	TRBD2	TGTGCCAGTAGCCACCGGACTAGCGGGAGTTGGTTCGATACGCAGTATTTT	CASSHRTSGSWFDTQYF
TRBV19	.	TRBJ2-5	TRBD2	TGTGCCAGTAGTATGTGGGGGGGGCAAGAGACCCAGTACTTC	CASSMWGGQETQYF